This TCR beta chain was retrieved from a study of blood T cell repertoires in COVID-19. Per germline, CDR1 GTSNPN and CDR2 SVGIG (reference sequence). CDR3 length equals 11 residues. The germline V and J ends were trimmed by 2 bases and 6 bases, with 8 bases remaining between them. TCRdb's table, derived via immunoSEQ multiplex PCR, lists solely in-frame clones and lacks some. The sample yields about 190,000 clones, 86% seen once. The TCR comes from a man in his forties with acute COVID-19. The specimen sequenced was PBMCs or T cells enriched from blood (not recorded which). The chain links TRBV30 to TRBJ2-7; no reliable D call. The CDR3 DNA sequence: TGTGCCTGGAGTTTAGCCCCCGAGCAGTACTTC. It is translated as CAWSLAPEQYF.